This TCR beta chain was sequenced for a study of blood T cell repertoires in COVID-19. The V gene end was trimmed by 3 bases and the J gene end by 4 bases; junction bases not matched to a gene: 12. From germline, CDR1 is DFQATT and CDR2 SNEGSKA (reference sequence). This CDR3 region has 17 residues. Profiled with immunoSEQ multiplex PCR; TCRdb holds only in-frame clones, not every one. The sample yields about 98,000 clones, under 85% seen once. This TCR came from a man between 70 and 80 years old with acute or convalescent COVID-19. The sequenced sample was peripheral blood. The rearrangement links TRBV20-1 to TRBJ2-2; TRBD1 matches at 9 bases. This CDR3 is CSASSGQGSLSTGELFF. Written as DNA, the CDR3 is TGCAGTGCTAGTTCGGGACAGGGTAGCCTTAGCACCGGGGAGCTGTTTTTT.